This T cell receptor (beta chain) is from a study of T cells expressing NK-cell markers. As for the study in general: The TCR beta repertoires originated in sorted CD3+CD56+NKG2C+, CD3+CD56+NKG2C- and CD3+CD56-NKG2C+ T cells. Findings of the study overall: Each of several donors carried dominant NKG2C+ clonotypes accounting for about 1.0-7.0% of CD8+ T cells.

Production of TCR beta cDNA relied on 5'RACE template switching with UMIs. After re-calling the 5' RACE reads, TCRdb lists one entry per CDR3 protein, DNA absent. The repertoire table contains 200,000 to 300,000 distinct CDR3 sequences. On this clonotype itself: Its antigen is not known.

There are 16 residues in the CDR3. The chain is built from TRBV12-3 or TRBV12-4 and TRBJ2-2; absent DNA, TCRdb's TRBD1 call cannot be checked. The TCR originated in a woman between 18 and 70 years old in good health. The sequenced material came from blood T cells: a sorted CD56 or NKG2C T cell subset, CD4+ or CD8+ T cells, or bulk PBMC T cells (not recorded which). CDR3 region: CASSYRDRGRNGELFF.